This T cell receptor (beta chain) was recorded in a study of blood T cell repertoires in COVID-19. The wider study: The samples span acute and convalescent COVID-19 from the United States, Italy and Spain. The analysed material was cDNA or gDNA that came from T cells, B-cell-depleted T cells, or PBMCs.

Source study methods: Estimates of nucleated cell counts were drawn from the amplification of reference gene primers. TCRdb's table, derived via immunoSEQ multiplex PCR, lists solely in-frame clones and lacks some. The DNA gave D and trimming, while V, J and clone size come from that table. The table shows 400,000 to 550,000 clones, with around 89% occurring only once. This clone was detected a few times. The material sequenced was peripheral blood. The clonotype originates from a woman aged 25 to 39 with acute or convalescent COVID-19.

CDR3 coding DNA: TGTGCCAGCAGCGAAGAGAAGCGGGGACTCCCCTTGGGGCAGTACTTC. Translated: CASSEEKRGLPLGQYF. V is TRBV7-9 and J is TRBJ2-7; 7 bases map to TRBD2. CDR3 length equals 16 residues. From germline, CDR1 is SEHNR and CDR2 FQNEAQ (reference sequence). J gave up 9 bases and V 5 bases, and 19 bases lay outside the gene matches.